This TCR beta chain appears in the sequencing data of a study of blood T cell repertoires in COVID-19. Clones were sequenced by immunoSEQ multiplex PCR, and TCRdb holds only the in-frame ones, with some missing. The sample records approximately 170,000 clones, approximately 80% being singletons. The germline V gene has CDR1 SQVTM and CDR2 ANQGSEA. V was pared by 6 bases and J by 0 bases, with 12 bases between. The CDR3 has 13 amino acids. This receptor was identified in a woman aged 50 to 65 who had recovered from COVID-19. This rearrangement joins TRBV29-1 to TRBJ2-7; the D gene is possibly TRBD2 (6 bases). The sequenced sample consisted of PBMCs or T cells enriched from blood (not recorded which). Written as DNA, the CDR3 is TGCAGCGTGGGTCCCGGGAGCTCCTACGAGCAGTACTTC. Its protein product is CSVGPGSSYEQYF.